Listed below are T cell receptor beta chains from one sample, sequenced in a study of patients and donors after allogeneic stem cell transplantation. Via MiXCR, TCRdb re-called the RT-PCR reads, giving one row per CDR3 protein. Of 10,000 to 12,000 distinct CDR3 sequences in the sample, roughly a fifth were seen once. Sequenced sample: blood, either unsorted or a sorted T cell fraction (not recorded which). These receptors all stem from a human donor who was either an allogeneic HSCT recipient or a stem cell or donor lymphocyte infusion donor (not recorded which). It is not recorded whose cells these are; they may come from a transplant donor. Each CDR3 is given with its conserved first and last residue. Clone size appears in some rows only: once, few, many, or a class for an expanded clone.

CDR3: CASRRTGDSYGYTF; size: few; V: TRBV19
CDR3: CASSFQPLAGQGHSPLHF; size: .; V: TRBV5-1
CDR3: CASSSRGNYGYTF; size: .; V: TRBV7-6
CDR3: CSAATPGHPAYGYTF; size: many; V: TRBV20-1
CDR3: CSARDEGRFLATNTEAFF; size: many; V: TRBV20-1
CDR3: CATSRGALNTEAFF; size: many; V: TRBV15
CDR3: CASSYLGAGSSYNSPLHF; size: .; V: TRBV6-5
CDR3: CSVERQGNPTDTQYF; size: .; V: TRBV29-1
CDR3: CASSPTSGGLSGEQFF; size: .; V: TRBV11-2
CDR3: CASSFGVVNTEAFF; size: medium-sized; V: TRBV12-3/TRBV12-4
CDR3: CASSLAGTGNTEAFF; size: many; V: TRBV5-1
CDR3: CASSPRVNTDTQYF; size: .; V: TRBV3-1
CDR3: CASSVAVGTGSRFVEKLFF; size: .; V: TRBV5-1
CDR3: CASSLYPDTQYF; size: few; V: TRBV12-3/TRBV12-4
CDR3: CSALRQGGSPQHF; size: few; V: TRBV20-1
CDR3: CSARTGTGGNSPLHF; size: few; V: TRBV20-1
CDR3: CASSLQSYGTATDTQYF; size: few; V: TRBV19
CDR3: CAWSAGTGGRDYGYTF; size: few; V: TRBV30
CDR3: CASSFQGEGQPQHF; size: once; V: TRBV6-1
CDR3: CSARRGSGGYQETQYF; size: few; V: TRBV20-1
CDR3: CASSVETATGELFF; size: .; V: TRBV9
CDR3: CASSPPGQGYTEAFF; size: few; V: TRBV18